The 9 T cell receptor beta chains reported below all come from one sample, sequenced in a study of blood T cell repertoires in COVID-19. Sequencing used immunoSEQ multiplex PCR; TCRdb keeps in-frame clones, though not all of them. The data contain 90,000 or so clones, roughly 89% of them singletons. Sequences were obtained from peripheral blood. The receptor set was obtained from an elderly woman with active COVID-19.

The CDR3 spells CASSLTTYEQYF. The CDR3 bases are TGTGCCAGCAGCTTAACTACGTACGAGCAGTACTTC. The rearrangement uses TRBV5-5 and TRBJ2-7, with D uncertain. Per the germline V gene, CDR1 is SGHKS and CDR2 is YYEKEE (reference sequence). The CDR3 has 12 residues. V gave up 2 bases and J gave up 4 bases, with 7 bases separating them. Drawing the rest from reference TRBV5-5 and TRBJ2-7, the complete variable domain is DAGVTQSPTHLIKTRGQQVTLRCSPISGHKSVSWYQQVLGQGPQFIFQYYEKEERGRGNFPDRFSARQFPNYSSELNVNALLLGDSALYLCASSLTTYEQYFGPGTRLTVT.

V gene TRBV2 combines with J gene TRBJ2-3, with D uncertain. Germline values: CDR1 SNHLY, CDR2 FYNNEI. The CDR3 consists of 14 residues. Trimming took off 8 bases at V and 0 bases at J, with 12 bases between the two ends. CDR3 sequence (DNA): TGTGCCAGCGTAAGCGCTATTAGCACAGATACGCAGTATTTT. Its translation: CASVSAISTDTQYF.

This chain links TRBV28 with TRBJ2-7; 8 nucleotides match TRBD1. Germline V gene sequence: CDR1 MDHEN, CDR2 SYDVKM. This CDR3 has 13 amino acids. Losses at the gene ends were 6 bases for V and 3 bases for J; bases not matched to a gene: 4. The CDR3 bases are TGTGCCAGCAGCCGAGACAGGGGCTACGAGCAGTACTTC. Amino acid sequence: CASSRDRGYEQYF.

The chain links TRBV15 to TRBJ2-5, with D possibly TRBD2 on 6 matching bases. This CDR3 is built from 14 residues. V lost 2 bases and J lost 5, with 12 bases in between. The germline gives CDR1 LNHNV, CDR2 YYDKDF (reference sequence). Written as DNA, the CDR3 is TGTGCCACCAGCAGATCTCGGGGGTGGGAGACCCAGTACTTC. It specifies CATSRSRGWETQYF.

This chain links TRBV3-1 (or the pseudogene TRBV3-2) with TRBJ2-1; 14 bases map to TRBD2. The CDR3 length is 16 residues. Germline V gene data show CDR1 as LGHDT and CDR2 as YNNKEL (reference sequence). Losses at the gene ends were 5 bases for V and 3 bases for J; bases not matched to a gene: 3. CDR3: CASSSGTSGGYNEQFF. The CDR3 region has the DNA TGTGCCAGCAGCTCCGGGACTAGCGGGGGCTACAATGAGCAGTTCTTC.

Notes on this clone: In the same sample, other DNA sequences code for this CDR3. V gene TRBV28 combines with J gene TRBJ2-3; D not resolved. The ends were cut back, 7 bases at V and 2 bases at J, with 4 bases in the middle. The CDR3 length is 11 residues. Germline CDR1 reads MDHEN; CDR2 reads SYDVKM. The CDR3 DNA follows: TGTGCCAGCACCAACACAGATACGCAGTATTTT. Its protein is CASTNTDTQYF. Filled out from reference TRBV28 and TRBJ2-3, the complete variable domain reads DVKVTQSSRYLVKRTGEKVFLECVQDMDHENMFWYRQDPGLGLRLIYFSYDVKMKEKGDIPEGYSVSREKKERFSLILESASTNQTSMYLCASTNTDTQYFGPGTRLTVL.

This clone occurred a few times. The chain uses TRBV7-3 and TRBJ2-7, with D possibly TRBD2 on 5 matching bases. V lost 5 bases, J lost 6 bases, and 17 bases lay in between. The V gene's germline CDR1 is SGHTA and CDR2 FQGTGA. The CDR3 is 14 residues long. CDR3 sequence: CASSHSGSRREQYF. The DNA of the CDR3 is TGTGCCAGCAGCCATTCGGGGTCTAGGCGCGAGCAGTACTTC.

V gene TRBV15 combines with J gene TRBJ2-7; D is perhaps TRBD2 (5 bases). Trimming removed 0 bases from V and 7 bases from J, with 16 bases in between. CDR1 and CDR2 (germline): LNHNV, YYDKDF (reference sequence). The CDR3 sequence is 15 residues long. CDR3 sequence reads: CATSRDSAGPGEQYF. As DNA, the CDR3 is TGTGCCACCAGCAGAGATTCGGCAGGCCCGGGGGAGCAGTACTTC.

This clone occurred a few times. Other DNA sequences within the sample encode an identical CDR3. The rearrangement joins TRBV3-1 (or the pseudogene TRBV3-2) to TRBJ1-5; no clear D gene. The CDR3 extends over 13 amino acids. Germline assignment: CDR1 LGHDT and CDR2 YNNKEL (reference sequence). V dropped 0 bases and J dropped 4 bases, with 4 bases sitting between them. CDR3 coding DNA: TGTGCCAGCAGCCAAGATCTGAATCAGCCCCAGCATTTT. Its translation is CASSQDLNQPQHF.